What follows is one TCR beta chain and its context. Its antigen is unknown. The source of the sample is a study of cytomegalovirus exposure and HLA in healthy donors. Study conclusions and caveats: Some TCR beta chains (approximately 180 of them) were listed as cytomegalovirus-associated. HLA alleles were associated with 15,000 to 20,000 TCR beta sequences in a later analysis at 0.05 false discovery rate.

60 Vbeta and 13 Jbeta primers were used in PCR. Assay used: immunoSEQ multiplex PCR; TCRdb lists only in-frame clones, some missing. There are approximately 110,000 clones in the sample; approximately 70% occur only once, and roughly a tenth lies in the top ten. With 1 base clipped from V and 4 bases from J, the junction kept 6 bases outside the gene matches. The CDR3 sequence is 15 residues long. Germline V CDR1 and CDR2: SGHRS, YFSETQ. Sequenced: PBMCs. The receptor was derived from a man in his forties in good health and CMV-seropositive. This sequence joins TRBV5-1 and TRBJ1-1; 8 bases are a match to TRBD1. DNA of the CDR3: TGCGCCAGCAGCTTGCAGGGGGCTGTGAGCACTGAAGCTTTCTTT. Amino acid sequence: CASSLQGAVSTEAFF.